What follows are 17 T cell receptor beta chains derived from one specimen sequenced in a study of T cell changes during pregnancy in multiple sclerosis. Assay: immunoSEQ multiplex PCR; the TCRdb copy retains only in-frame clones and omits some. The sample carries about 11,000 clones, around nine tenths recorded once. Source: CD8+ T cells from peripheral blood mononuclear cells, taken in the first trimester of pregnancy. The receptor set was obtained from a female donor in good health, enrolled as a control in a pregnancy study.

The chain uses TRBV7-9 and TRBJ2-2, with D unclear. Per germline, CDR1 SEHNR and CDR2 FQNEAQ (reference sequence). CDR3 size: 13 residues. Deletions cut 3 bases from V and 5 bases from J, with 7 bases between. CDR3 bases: TGTGCCAGCAGCTTCAGTCTGACCGGGGAGCTGTTTTTT. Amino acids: CASSFSLTGELFF.

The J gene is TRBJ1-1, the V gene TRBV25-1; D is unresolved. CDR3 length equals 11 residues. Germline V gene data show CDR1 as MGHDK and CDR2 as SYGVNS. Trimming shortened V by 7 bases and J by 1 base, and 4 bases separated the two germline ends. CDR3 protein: CASTWNTEAFF. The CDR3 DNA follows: TGTGCCAGCACATGGAACACTGAAGCTTTCTTT.

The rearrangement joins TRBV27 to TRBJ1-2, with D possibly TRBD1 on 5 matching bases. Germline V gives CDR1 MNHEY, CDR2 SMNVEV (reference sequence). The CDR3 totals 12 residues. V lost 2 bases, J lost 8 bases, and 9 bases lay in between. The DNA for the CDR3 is TGTGCCAGCAGTTTAGCGGGGCAAGGCTACACCTTC. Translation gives CASSLAGQGYTF.

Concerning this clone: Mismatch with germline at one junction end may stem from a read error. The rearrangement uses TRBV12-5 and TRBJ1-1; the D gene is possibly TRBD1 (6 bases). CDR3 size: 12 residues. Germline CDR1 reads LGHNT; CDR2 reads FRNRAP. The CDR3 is CAIYVPTLDRYF. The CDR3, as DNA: TGTGCTATATATGTGCCGACTTTGGACAGATACTTT.

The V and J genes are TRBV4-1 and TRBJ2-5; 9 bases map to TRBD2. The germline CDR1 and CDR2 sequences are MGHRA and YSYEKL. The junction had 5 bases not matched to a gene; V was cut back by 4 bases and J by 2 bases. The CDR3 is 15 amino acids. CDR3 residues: CASSLSGGQQETQYF. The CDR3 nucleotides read TGCGCCAGCAGCCTTAGCGGGGGCCAGCAAGAGACCCAGTACTTC.

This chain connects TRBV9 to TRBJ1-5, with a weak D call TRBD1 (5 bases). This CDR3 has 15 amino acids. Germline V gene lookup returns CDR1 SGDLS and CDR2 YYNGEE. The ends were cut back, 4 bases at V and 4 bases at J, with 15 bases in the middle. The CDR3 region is CASSHGGGLNQPQHF. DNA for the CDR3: TGTGCCAGCAGCCATGGGGGGGGTCTGAATCAGCCCCAGCATTTT. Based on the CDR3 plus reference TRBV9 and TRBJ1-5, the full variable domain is DSGVTQTPKHLITATGQRVTLRCSPRSGDLSVYWYQQSLDQGLQFLIQYYNGEERAKGNILERFSAQQFPDLHSELNLSSLELGDSALYFCASSHGGGLNQPQHFGDGTRLSIL.

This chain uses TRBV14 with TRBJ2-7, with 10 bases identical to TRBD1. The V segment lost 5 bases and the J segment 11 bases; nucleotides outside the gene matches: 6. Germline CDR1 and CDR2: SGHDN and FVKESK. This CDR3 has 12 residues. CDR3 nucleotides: TGTGCCAGCAGCTCCGGGACAGGGGAGAAGTACTTC. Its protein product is CASSSGTGEKYF.

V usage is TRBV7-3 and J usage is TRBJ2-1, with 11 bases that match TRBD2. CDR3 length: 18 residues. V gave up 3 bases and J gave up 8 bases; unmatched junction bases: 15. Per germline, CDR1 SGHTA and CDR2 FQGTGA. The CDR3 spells CASSFIGASGGPLHEQFF. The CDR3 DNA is TGTGCCAGCAGCTTCATTGGCGCTAGCGGGGGGCCCCTCCATGAGCAGTTCTTC.

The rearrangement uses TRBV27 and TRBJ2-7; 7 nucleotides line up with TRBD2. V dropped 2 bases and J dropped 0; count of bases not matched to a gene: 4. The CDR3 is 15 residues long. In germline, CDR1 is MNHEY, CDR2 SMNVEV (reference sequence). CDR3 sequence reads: CASSLDGGSSYEQYF. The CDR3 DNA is TGTGCCAGCAGTTTAGACGGGGGGAGCTCCTACGAGCAGTACTTC.

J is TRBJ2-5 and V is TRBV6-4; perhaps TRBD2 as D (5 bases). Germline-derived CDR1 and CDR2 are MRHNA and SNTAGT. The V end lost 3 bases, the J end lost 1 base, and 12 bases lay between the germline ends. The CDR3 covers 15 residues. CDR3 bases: TGTGCCAGCAGTGAGGGGTCTGGGAGCCAAGAGACCCAGTACTTC. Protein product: CASSEGSGSQETQYF.

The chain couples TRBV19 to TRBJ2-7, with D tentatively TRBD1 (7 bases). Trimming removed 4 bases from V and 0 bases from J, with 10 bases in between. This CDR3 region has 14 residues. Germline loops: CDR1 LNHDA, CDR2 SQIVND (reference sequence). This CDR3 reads CASSRRDSSYEQYF. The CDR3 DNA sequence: TGTGCCAGTAGTAGGAGGGACAGCTCCTACGAGCAGTACTTC.

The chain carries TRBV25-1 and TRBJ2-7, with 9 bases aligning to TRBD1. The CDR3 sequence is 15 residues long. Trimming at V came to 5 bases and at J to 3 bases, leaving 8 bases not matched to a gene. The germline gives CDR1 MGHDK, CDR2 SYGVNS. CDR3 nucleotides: TGTGCCAGCAGTCAGAGGACAGGGGTTAACTACGAGCAGTACTTC. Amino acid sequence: CASSQRTGVNYEQYF.

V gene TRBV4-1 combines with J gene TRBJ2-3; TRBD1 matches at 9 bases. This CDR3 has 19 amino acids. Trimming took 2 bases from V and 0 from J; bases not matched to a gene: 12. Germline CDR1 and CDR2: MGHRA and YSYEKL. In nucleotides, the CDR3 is TGCGCCAGCAGCCAAACCGCCGGGACAGGGACTCAGAGCACAGATACGCAGTATTTT. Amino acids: CASSQTAGTGTQSTDTQYF.

The CDR3 DNA follows: TGTGCCAGCATTCTGACTAGCGGGGAAACAGATACGCAGTATTTT. Amino acid sequence: CASILTSGETDTQYF. The J gene is TRBJ2-3, the V gene TRBV2, with 11 bases fitting TRBD2. This CDR3 contains 15 residues. V shed 7 bases, J shed 3 bases, and the junction held 6 bases outside the gene matches. CDR1 SNHLY and CDR2 FYNNEI come from the germline V gene.

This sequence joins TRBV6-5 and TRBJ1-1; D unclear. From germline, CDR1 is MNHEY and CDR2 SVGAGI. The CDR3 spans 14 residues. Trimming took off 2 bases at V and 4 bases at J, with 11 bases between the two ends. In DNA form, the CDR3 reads TGTGCCAGCAGTTACATTTACCCGAGCACTGAAGCTTTCTTT. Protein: CASSYIYPSTEAFF.

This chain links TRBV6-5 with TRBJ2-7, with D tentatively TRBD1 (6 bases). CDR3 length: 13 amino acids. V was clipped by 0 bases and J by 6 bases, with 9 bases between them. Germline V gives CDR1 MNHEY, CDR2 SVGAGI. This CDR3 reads CASSYSGAREQYF. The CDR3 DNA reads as TGTGCCAGCAGTTACTCGGGGGCCCGCGAGCAGTACTTC.

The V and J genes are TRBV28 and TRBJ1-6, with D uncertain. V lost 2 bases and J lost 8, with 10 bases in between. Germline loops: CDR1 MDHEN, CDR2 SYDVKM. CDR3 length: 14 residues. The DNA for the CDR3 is TGTGCCAGCAGTTTAGTTGGCGGTTATTCACCCCTCCACTTT. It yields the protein CASSLVGGYSPLHF. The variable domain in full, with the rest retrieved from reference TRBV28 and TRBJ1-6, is DVKVTQSSRYLVKRTGEKVFLECVQDMDHENMFWYRQDPGLGLRLIYFSYDVKMKEKGDIPEGYSVSREKKERFSLILESASTNQTSMYLCASSLVGGYSPLHFGNGTRLTVT.